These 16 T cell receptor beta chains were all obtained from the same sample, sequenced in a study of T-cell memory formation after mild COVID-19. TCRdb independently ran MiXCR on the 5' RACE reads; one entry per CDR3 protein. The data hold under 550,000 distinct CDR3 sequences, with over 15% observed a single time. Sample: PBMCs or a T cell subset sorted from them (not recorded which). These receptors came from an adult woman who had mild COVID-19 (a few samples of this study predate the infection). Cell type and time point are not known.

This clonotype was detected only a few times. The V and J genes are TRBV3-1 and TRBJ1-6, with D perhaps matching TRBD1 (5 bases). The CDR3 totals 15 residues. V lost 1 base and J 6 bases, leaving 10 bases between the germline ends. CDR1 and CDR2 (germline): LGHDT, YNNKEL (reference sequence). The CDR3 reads CASSQGTLSNSPLHF. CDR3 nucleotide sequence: TGTGCCAGCAGCCAAGGGACACTAAGTAATTCACCCCTCCACTTT.

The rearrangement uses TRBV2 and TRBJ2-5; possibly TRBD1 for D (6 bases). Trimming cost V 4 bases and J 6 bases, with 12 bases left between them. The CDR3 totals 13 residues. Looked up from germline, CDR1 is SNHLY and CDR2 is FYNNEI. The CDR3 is CASSVSGTKTQYF. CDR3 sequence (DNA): TGTGCCAGCAGTGTTTCCGGGACAAAGACCCAGTACTTC.

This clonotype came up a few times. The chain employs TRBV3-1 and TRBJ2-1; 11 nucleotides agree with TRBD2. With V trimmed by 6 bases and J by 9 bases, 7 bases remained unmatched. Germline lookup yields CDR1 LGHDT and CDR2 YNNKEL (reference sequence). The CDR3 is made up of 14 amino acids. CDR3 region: CASSSLAGVREQFF. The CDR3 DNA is TGTGCCAGCAGTTCACTAGCGGGGGTACGTGAGCAGTTCTTC.

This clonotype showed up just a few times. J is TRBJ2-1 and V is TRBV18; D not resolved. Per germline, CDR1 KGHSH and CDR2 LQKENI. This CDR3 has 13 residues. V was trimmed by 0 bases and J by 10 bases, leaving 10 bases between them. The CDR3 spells CASSPPAVIEQFF. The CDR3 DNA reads TGTGCCAGCTCACCACCGGCAGTCATCGAGCAGTTCTTC.

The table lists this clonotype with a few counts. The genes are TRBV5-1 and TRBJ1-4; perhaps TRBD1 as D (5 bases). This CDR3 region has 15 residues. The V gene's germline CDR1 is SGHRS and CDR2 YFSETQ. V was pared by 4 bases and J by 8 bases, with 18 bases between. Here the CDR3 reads CASSPTDTGREKLFF. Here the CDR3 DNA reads TGCGCCAGCAGCCCGACGGACACCGGAAGGGAAAAACTGTTTTTT.

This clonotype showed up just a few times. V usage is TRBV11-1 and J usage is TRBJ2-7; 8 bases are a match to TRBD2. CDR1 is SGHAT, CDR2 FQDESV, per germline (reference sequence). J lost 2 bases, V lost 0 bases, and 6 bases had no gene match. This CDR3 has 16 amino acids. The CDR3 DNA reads TGTGCCAGCAGCTTAGCTCGCGGGAGGCGCCCCTACGAGCAGTACTTC. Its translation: CASSLARGRRPYEQYF.

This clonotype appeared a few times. The CDR3 reads CSVEPAGTTLMNTEAFF. Here the CDR3 DNA reads TGCAGCGTTGAACCGGCAGGGACCACCTTGATGAACACTGAAGCTTTCTTT. V gene TRBV29-1 combines with J gene TRBJ1-1; possibly TRBD1 for D (5 bases). Trimming cost V 2 bases and J 0 bases, with 19 bases left between them. Germline CDR1 is SQVTM and CDR2 is ANQGSEA. The CDR3 is 17 amino acids. The whole variable domain, remainder taken from reference TRBV29-1 and TRBJ1-1, is SAVISQKPSRDICQRGTSLTIQCQVDSQVTMMFWYRQQPGQSLTLIATANQGSEATYESGFVIDKFPISRPNLTFSTLTVSNMSPEDSSIYLCSVEPAGTTLMNTEAFFGQGTRLTVV.

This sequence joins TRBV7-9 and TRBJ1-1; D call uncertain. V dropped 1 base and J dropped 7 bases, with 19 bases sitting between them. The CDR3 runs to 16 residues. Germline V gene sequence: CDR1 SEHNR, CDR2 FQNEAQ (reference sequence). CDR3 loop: CASSLGLGGKGLEAFF. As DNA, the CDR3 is TGTGCCAGCAGCTTAGGATTGGGCGGCAAGGGCCTTGAAGCTTTCTTT.

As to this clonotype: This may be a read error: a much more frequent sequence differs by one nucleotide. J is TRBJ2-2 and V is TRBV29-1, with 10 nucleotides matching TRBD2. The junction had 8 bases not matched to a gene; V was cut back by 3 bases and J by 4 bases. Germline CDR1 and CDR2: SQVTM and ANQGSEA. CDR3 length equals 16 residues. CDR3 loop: CSVDSSSGGSTGELFF. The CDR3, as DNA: TGCAGCGTTGATTCCTCTAGCGGGGGTTCCACCGGGGAGCTGTTTTTT.

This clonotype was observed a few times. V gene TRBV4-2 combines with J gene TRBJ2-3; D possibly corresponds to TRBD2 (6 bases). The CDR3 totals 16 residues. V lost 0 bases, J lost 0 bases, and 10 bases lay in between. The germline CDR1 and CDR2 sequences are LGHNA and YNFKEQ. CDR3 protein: CASSQEVSGSTDTQYF. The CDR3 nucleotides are TGTGCCAGCAGCCAAGAAGTGAGCGGGAGCACAGATACGCAGTATTTT.

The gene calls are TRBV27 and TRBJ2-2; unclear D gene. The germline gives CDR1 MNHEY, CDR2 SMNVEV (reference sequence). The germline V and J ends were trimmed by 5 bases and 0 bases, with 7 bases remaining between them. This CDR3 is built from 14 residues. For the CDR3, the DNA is TGTGCCAGCAGTCCGACGGCGAACACCGGGGAGCTGTTTTTT. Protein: CASSPTANTGELFF.

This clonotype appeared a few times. CDR3 nucleotide sequence: TGCAGTGCTAGAGGAATGACGGACCTAGAGGGAAACACCATATATTTT. This sequence encodes CSARGMTDLEGNTIYF. The chain uses TRBV20-1 and TRBJ1-3; D call uncertain. Per the germline V gene, CDR1 is DFQATT and CDR2 is SNEGSKA (reference sequence). Deletions cut 1 base from V and 4 bases from J, with 17 bases between. This CDR3 region has 16 residues.

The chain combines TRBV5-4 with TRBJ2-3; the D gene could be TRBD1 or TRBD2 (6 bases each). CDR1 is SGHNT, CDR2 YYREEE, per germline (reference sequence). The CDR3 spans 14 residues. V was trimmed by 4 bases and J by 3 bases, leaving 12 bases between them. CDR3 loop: CASSPGAYTDTQYF. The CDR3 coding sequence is TGTGCCAGCAGCCCGGGGGCCTATACAGATACGCAGTATTTT. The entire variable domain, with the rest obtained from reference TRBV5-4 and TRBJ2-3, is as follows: ETGVTQSPTHLIKTRGQQVTLRCSSQSGHNTVSWYQQALGQGPQFIFQYYREEENGRGNFPPRFSGLQFPNYSSELNVNALELDDSALYLCASSPGAYTDTQYFGPGTRLTVL.

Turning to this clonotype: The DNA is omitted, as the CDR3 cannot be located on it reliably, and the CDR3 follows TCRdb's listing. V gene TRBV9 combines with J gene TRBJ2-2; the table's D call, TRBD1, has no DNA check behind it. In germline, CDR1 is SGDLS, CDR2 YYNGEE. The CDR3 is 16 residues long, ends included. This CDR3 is CASSVGPGTDTGELYF.

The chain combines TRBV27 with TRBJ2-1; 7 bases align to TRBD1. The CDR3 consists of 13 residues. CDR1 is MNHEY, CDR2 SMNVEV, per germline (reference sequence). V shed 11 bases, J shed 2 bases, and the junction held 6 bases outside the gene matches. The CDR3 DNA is TGTGCCGCCGGGACAGTTACCTACAATGAGCAGTTCTTC. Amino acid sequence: CAAGTVTYNEQFF.

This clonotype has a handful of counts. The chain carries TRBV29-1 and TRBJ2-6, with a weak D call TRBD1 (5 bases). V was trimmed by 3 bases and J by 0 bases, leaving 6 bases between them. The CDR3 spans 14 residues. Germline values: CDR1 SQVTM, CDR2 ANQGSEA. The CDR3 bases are TGCAGCGTTGACAGGGCCTCTGGGGCCAACGTCCTGACTTTC. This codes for CSVDRASGANVLTF. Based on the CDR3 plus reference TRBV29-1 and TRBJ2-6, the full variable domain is SAVISQKPSRDICQRGTSLTIQCQVDSQVTMMFWYRQQPGQSLTLIATANQGSEATYESGFVIDKFPISRPNLTFSTLTVSNMSPEDSSIYLCSVDRASGANVLTFGAGSRLTVL.